This T cell receptor (beta chain) was identified in a study of cytomegalovirus exposure and HLA in healthy donors (dated by TCRdb to about 2017). Turning to the overall study: An earlier analysis of some 600 of the donors reported about 280 Gb of sequence data and 117 million unique TCR beta sequences obtained from approximately 180 million T cells. The number of typed donors differed by locus: about 629-630 for A, B, C, DRB1 and DQB1; 500 to 550 for DQA1; around 580 for DPA1; and about 450 for DPB1. In an earlier analysis of 550 to 700 of the donors, high-throughput TCR beta sequencing was used to judge whether each TCR beta V gene segment behaved as functional or pseudogenic. High-throughput TCR immunosequencing, statistical association of individual TCRs with disease status, and machine learning were combined to predict cytomegalovirus infection status. HLA typing covered class I and class II loci at four-digit resolution. The study aimed to test whether signatures of past pathogen exposure could be identified by cataloging public T cell receptors. Donor age, sex, ethnicity and CMV serostatus were compiled together with the repertoire data. Among the roughly 390 genotyped donors, around 81% belonged to the genetic ancestry cluster associated with self-reported Caucasian donors. Using immunosequencing, the study profiled T cell repertoires from roughly 650 subjects and related those repertoires to cytomegalovirus serostatus. In a later genetic analysis, genome-wide SNP genotypes for about 55% of the roughly 670 donors were used, and that subset was treated as a discovery cohort. Rather than drawing on any new phenotypic data, the later analysis identified candidate immune exposures from TCR beta sequences and the way those sequences occurred across donors. An early release that covered fewer than 800 HLA-typed donors contained 300 to 350 gigabases of sequencing data and about 84 million unique TCR sequences. Besides the first cohort of 666 subjects, a separate validation cohort made up of 120 or so different subjects was used. Because of strong linkage in the cohort, four to six DR-DQ haplotypes were treated as single units for association and clustering. Every discovery cohort repertoire had been produced on one sequencing platform. Among about 360 genotyped donors of the cohort, an average of approximately 250,000 unique TCR beta nucleotide sequences were sequenced per donor, about a sixth of them non-productive. In a later analysis, previously published TCR beta repertoires from 600 to 850 donors were re-analyzed and high-resolution HLA genotyping was added so that TCR occurrence patterns could be studied. Overall study outcomes, separate from this receptor: Compared with the approximately 700-donor mean, donors in an Asian-associated ancestry cluster had fewer N-insertions in productive TCRs, according to a later genetic analysis. When HLA alleles, especially DR and DQ, strongly co-occurred, attributing TCR associations to individual alleles was difficult. V-gene and J-gene trimming of TCR beta chains was associated with a missense DCLRE1C variant in a later genetic analysis, and the association was replicated in an independent cohort. A further reported finding was that TCR beta sequences accurately predicted the HLA-A and HLA-B alleles for most subjects in the first cohort. In both the original and validation cohorts, the classifier was reported to diagnose cytomegalovirus status with high specificity and sensitivity. Because HLA typing was unavailable for some donors at each locus, only the typed subset was used in association tests. In a later analysis, several top co-occurrence clusters were reported to appear linked to parvovirus B19, influenza, CMV and Epstein-Barr virus. In vitro tests confirmed that three of the cytomegalovirus-associated TCR beta chains recognize cytomegalovirus antigens. Broadly in line with IMGT annotations, most TCR beta V segments showed up in productive rearrangements about 87% or about 30% of the time in an earlier analysis of 450 to 750 of the donors. In a later analysis, HLA-associated TCR beta chains were found to be more clonally expanded and to have lower generation probabilities than equally common non-associated chains. Some IMGT-functional V segments, including TRBV6-2 and TRBV6-3, could not be distinguished by the 87-base-pair reads and were therefore excluded. A later analysis found that TCR association rates varied across HLA loci, with DRB1 alleles showing the most associated TCRs and HLA-C alleles the fewest. A later analysis found that most CMV-associated TCR beta chains appeared HLA-restricted, with HLA associations seemingly driven largely by CMV exposure. The earlier analysis of almost 600 of the donors excluded roughly 17 rarely observed V segments, including chromosome 9 orphons, because counts were too low. The authors suggested that the approach could potentially be extended to other disease states and immunological phenotypes. The cohort was sequenced for TCR beta chains only, and without alpha or paired-chain data the features that could be detected were limited. At a false discovery rate of 0.05, a later analysis linked 15,000 to 20,000 TCR beta sequences to specific HLA alleles. The study gave a list of 150 to 200 TCR beta chains associated with cytomegalovirus. Most TCR sequences were observed very rarely across donors, whereas some public TCRs were present in many individuals. Linkage disequilibrium might explain the correlated functional status among segregating V segments, but an unknown experimental factor could not be ruled out. Sequencing depth was assumed to be roughly uniform across donors in the presence/absence analyses, though that assumption may not hold. The sequencing pipeline was judged likely to have produced a cluster of highly shared sequence variants as a technical artifact. The only immune exposure information available for the cohort was CMV serostatus.

The protocol used for the library was the immunoSEQ multiplex PCR assay. For the multiplex PCR, a mixture combining 60 forward primers for TCR Vbeta segments and 13 reverse primers for TCR Jbeta segments was used. A multiplex PCR assay on genomic DNA amplified the CDR3 region of rearranged TCR beta genes. Amplified TCR beta libraries were sequenced as 87-base-pair reads on the Illumina HiSeq System. Concerning the study's data processing: In a later analysis, 70 million to 95 million unique TCR beta chains were counted across the approximately 640 repertoires, and about 10 million of these chains were shared by at least two donors. A nearest-neighbor algorithm error-corrected the raw reads and collapsed the reads into unique sequences, merging closely related sequences to remove PCR and sequencing errors. V, D and J gene segments were assigned by aligning CDR3 sequences to IMGT reference sequences. Each retained sequence needed at least a six-nucleotide match to both a V gene segment and a J gene segment. Rearrangements were called productive when the CDR3 lacked stop codons and stayed in frame with V and J; all others were non-productive. Following IMGT convention, CDR3 was defined as the stretch from the second conserved V-encoded cysteine to the conserved J-encoded phenylalanine. The earlier analysis of 500 to 600 of the donors excluded sequences that lacked an unambiguous match to a single V gene segment. In an earlier analysis of roughly 600 of the donors, a V segment was called functional when productive rearrangements were above 56.7%, and segregating when the standard deviation between donors exceeded 5%. To diagnose cytomegalovirus status from the catalog of TCR beta chain sequences, a statistical classification framework was built. In a later analysis, TCR nucleotide sequences were compared against IMGT/GENE-DB human TR gene sequences so that V and J genes could be assigned. A later analysis assigned CDR3 sequences and most-parsimonious VDJ recombination scenarios with the TCRdist pipeline. In a later analysis, each TCR beta chain was defined by its CDR3 amino acid sequence together with its V-gene family, and reads without a unique V-gene family were excluded. In a later analysis, 550 to 650 highly shared, low-generation-probability nucleotide sequences were removed to address suspected cross-contamination and a sequencing artifact. In a later analysis, a clonal expansion index was calculated for each public chain from normalized within-repertoire ranks of inferred template counts. In a later analysis, generation probabilities were computed using a VDJ recombination model fitted to out-of-frame rearrangements, and the results were checked against IGoR. Hypergeometric tests were used in a later analysis to score TCR-TCR, TCR-HLA and TCR-CMV co-occurrence, with a repertoire-size bias correction applied to the TCR pairs. False discovery rates were estimated in a later analysis by permuting HLA or CMV assignments 20 times. In a later analysis, co-occurring TCRs were grouped using DBSCAN, and TCRdist sequence similarity was added for clustering within HLA-allele-positive subsets. For co-occurrence clustering, repertoires with fewer than 30,000 or more than 120,000 public chains were excluded, along with five repertoires with anomalous nucleotide sharing. The table was pulled from immuneACCESS by TCRdb, which kept in-frame rearrangements only. Such tables lose some clones; where checked, under half of the loss comes from unresolved V genes, and the rest has no known cause. V and J calls and clone size are those listed in that table; D and trimming were worked out from the DNA. This sample's table lists 130,000 or so clones. Around 1.5% of the sample rests with the top ten.

With respect to this clone: Its antigen has not been determined.

From the cysteine up to the phenylalanine, the CDR3 has a length of 14 residues. Only CDR3 DNA is held: 42 bases, read in frame from base 1. Cut back by 8 bases and 8 bases, the V and J ends lie 19 bases apart. CDR1 and CDR2, looked up from the germline V gene, are SGHDT and YYEEEE. In total, fewer than 750 healthy bone marrow donors made up the cohort. At the time of sampling, all cohort members were nominally healthy, though unrecorded immune exposures were likely present. The donor was CMV seronegative and belonged to the group of around 400 seronegative cohort members. A peripheral blood sample was provided by each donor, and peripheral blood mononuclear cells were used for TCR beta sequencing. Genomic DNA was extracted from the blood cell samples with the Qiagen DNeasy Blood Extraction Kit.

The rearranged chain carries TRBV5-6 and TRBJ2-2; possibly the D gene is TRBD1, per 5 matching bases. Sequenced: PBMCs. The sequence was obtained from a woman aged 40-49 years in good health and CMV-seronegative. The DNA reads as follows: TGTGCCAGTAACTCGTGGCAGGGCAGGGGGGAGCTGTTTTTT. Protein translation: CASNSWQGRGELFF.